The text below deals with one TCR beta chain. These data are taken from a study of blood T cell repertoires in COVID-19. Some clones are missing from TCRdb's copy, which holds only in-frame ones; the method was immunoSEQ multiplex PCR. The sample yields about 170,000 clones, roughly nine tenths seen once. Sequenced input: peripheral blood. The TCR originated in an older woman with COVID-19, enrolled during active disease.

The CDR3 sequence: CASSPLGTHEKLFF. CDR3 nucleotides: TGTGCCAGCAGTCCCCTCGGGACACATGAAAAACTGTTTTTT. This chain connects TRBV27 to TRBJ1-4; perhaps TRBD1 as D (6 bases). The CDR3 is 14 amino acids. V was shortened by 5 bases and J by 6 bases, with 13 bases between the two germline ends. Per the germline V gene, CDR1 is MNHEY and CDR2 is SMNVEV (reference sequence).